The subject of this entry is one T cell receptor (beta chain). Which antigen it targets is not known. Base qualities are not at hand, and no much larger clone is one base apart. The cohort consisted of 600 or so healthy bone marrow donors. At the time of sampling, all cohort members were nominally healthy, though unrecorded immune exposures were likely present. The donor tested CMV seropositive and was one of the 289 seropositive cohort members. Each donor provided a peripheral blood sample, and peripheral blood mononuclear cells were used for TCR beta sequencing. Genomic DNA extraction from the blood cell samples was performed with the Qiagen DNeasy Blood Extraction Kit. The method was the immunoSEQ multiplex PCR assay. The multiplex PCR relied on a mix of 60 forward primers for TCR Vbeta segments and 13 reverse primers for TCR Jbeta segments. The CDR3 region of rearranged TCR beta genes was amplified from genomic DNA by a multiplex PCR assay. The Illumina HiSeq System was used to sequence the amplified TCR beta libraries as 87-base-pair reads. Concerning the study's data processing: A later analysis counted approximately 84 million unique TCR beta chains across the 670 or so repertoires, and roughly 11 million of these chains were shared by at least two donors. Raw reads were error-corrected and collapsed into unique sequences with a nearest-neighbor algorithm that merged closely related sequences to remove PCR and sequencing errors. To assign V, D and J gene segments, CDR3 sequences were aligned to IMGT reference sequences. For a sequence to be retained, a match of at least six nucleotides was required to both a V gene segment and a J gene segment. A rearrangement was called productive if the CDR3 had no stop codons and remained in frame with V and J, and every other rearrangement was called non-productive. Following IMGT convention, CDR3 was defined as the stretch from the second conserved V-encoded cysteine to the conserved J-encoded phenylalanine. Sequences without an unambiguous match to a single V gene segment were excluded from the earlier analysis of about 600 of the donors. In an earlier analysis of several hundred of the donors, V segments were called functional above 56.7% productive rearrangements and were called segregating when the between-donor standard deviation exceeded 5%. To diagnose cytomegalovirus status from the catalog of TCR beta chain sequences, a statistical classification framework was built. In a later analysis, V and J genes were assigned by comparing TCR nucleotide sequences against IMGT/GENE-DB human TR gene sequences. A later analysis assigned CDR3 sequences and most-parsimonious VDJ recombination scenarios with the TCRdist pipeline. In a later analysis, every TCR beta chain was defined by the combination of its CDR3 amino acid sequence and its V-gene family, and reads without a unique V-gene family were dropped. A later analysis removed 450 to 600 highly shared, low-generation-probability nucleotide sequences to deal with suspected cross-contamination and a sequencing artifact. In a later analysis, a clonal expansion index for each public chain was calculated from normalized within-repertoire ranks of inferred template counts. Generation probabilities in a later analysis came from a VDJ recombination model fitted to out-of-frame rearrangements, and those results were checked against IGoR. In a later analysis, hypergeometric tests were used to score TCR-TCR, TCR-HLA and TCR-CMV co-occurrence, with a repertoire-size bias correction applied to TCR pairs. In a later analysis, false discovery rates were estimated by permuting HLA or CMV assignments 20 times. In a later analysis, co-occurring TCRs were grouped using DBSCAN, and TCRdist sequence similarity was added for clustering within HLA-allele-positive subsets. Co-occurrence clustering excluded repertoires with fewer than 30,000 or more than 120,000 public chains, plus five with anomalous nucleotide sharing. TCRdb limited this immuneACCESS table to in-frame rearrangements with V and J called. A share of clones is missing; checked studies link under half to unresolved V genes, and the rest is unexplained. V, J and clone size were drawn from that table, and D and trimming were deduced from the DNA. The sample yields around 200,000 clones; roughly four fifths were counted once. The ten top clones hold around 9.6% of the sample.

This specimen belongs to a study of cytomegalovirus exposure and HLA in healthy donors (dated 2017 in TCRdb). For context, the study as a whole: According to an earlier analysis of several hundred of the donors, about 179 million T cells yielded 95 million to 140 million unique TCR beta sequences and 276 Gb of sequence data. An earlier analysis of approximately 640 of the donors applied high-throughput TCR beta sequencing to assess whether each TCR beta V gene segment acted as functional or pseudogenic. The T cell repertoires of 550 to 850 subjects were profiled by immunosequencing and related to cytomegalovirus serostatus. Of the 398 genotyped donors, approximately 83% fell in the genetic ancestry cluster associated with self-reported Caucasian donors. All discovery cohort repertoires had been generated on a single sequencing platform. In a later genetic analysis, genome-wide SNP genotypes for about 65% of the 666 donors were used, and that subset was treated as a discovery cohort. Several DR-DQ haplotypes were handled as single units for association and clustering because linkage in the cohort was strong. A later analysis re-analyzed previously published TCR beta repertoires from 600 to 850 donors and added high-resolution HLA genotyping to study TCR occurrence patterns. Donor age, sex, ethnicity and CMV serostatus were collected together with the repertoire data. Typing coverage varied by locus: roughly 620-640 donors for A, B, C, DRB1 and DQB1; about 520 for DQA1; about 570 for DPA1; 400 to 480 for DPB1. The later analysis used no new phenotypic data to find candidate immune exposures, relying instead on TCR beta sequences and their occurrence across donors. Roughly 300 gigabases of sequencing data and roughly 80 million unique TCR sequences made up an early release that covered about 640 HLA-typed donors. Among some 400 genotyped donors of the cohort, an average of approximately 240,000 unique TCR beta nucleotide sequences were sequenced per donor, roughly 20% of them non-productive. The aim of the study was to test whether cataloging public T cell receptors could identify signatures of past pathogen exposure. To predict cytomegalovirus infection status, the study combined high-throughput TCR immunosequencing, statistical association of individual TCRs with disease status, and machine learning. HLA typing covered class I and class II loci at four-digit resolution. Along with the approximately 700-subject first cohort, a separate validation cohort of 120 different subjects was used.

The paper as a whole reports these results and caveats: Because HLA typing was unavailable for some donors at each locus, only the typed subset was used in association tests. In a later analysis, more than 15,000 TCR beta sequences were associated with specific HLA alleles at a false discovery rate of 0.05. Approximately 16 rarely observed V segments, including chromosome 9 orphons, were excluded from the earlier analysis of just under 600 of the donors because counts were too low. In a later analysis, several top co-occurrence clusters were reported to appear linked to parvovirus B19, influenza, CMV and Epstein-Barr virus. Most TCR sequences were observed very rarely across donors, whereas some public TCRs were present in many individuals. In this cohort, only TCR beta chains were sequenced, and detectable features were limited by the absence of alpha or paired-chain data. Linkage disequilibrium might explain the correlated functional status among segregating V segments, but an unknown experimental factor could not be ruled out. When HLA alleles, especially DR and DQ, strongly co-occurred, attributing TCR associations to individual alleles was difficult. In an earlier analysis of more than 450 of the donors, most TCR beta V segments were observed in productive rearrangements about 87% or about 30% of the time, broadly matching IMGT annotations. In vitro tests confirmed that a few of the cytomegalovirus-associated TCR beta chains recognize cytomegalovirus antigens. Roughly uniform sequencing depth across donors was assumed in presence/absence analyses, although this assumption may not hold. The 87-base-pair reads could not distinguish some IMGT-functional V segments, including TRBV6-2 and TRBV6-3, so those segments were excluded. It was suggested by the authors that the approach could potentially be generalized to other disease states and immunological phenotypes. In a later genetic analysis, fewer N-insertions in productive TCRs were reported among donors in an Asian-associated ancestry cluster than the roughly 670-donor mean. A later analysis found that most CMV-associated TCR beta chains appeared HLA-restricted, with HLA associations seemingly driven largely by CMV exposure. A group of highly shared sequence variants was considered likely to be a technical artifact of the sequencing pipeline. A further reported finding was that TCR beta sequences accurately predicted the HLA-A and HLA-B alleles for most subjects in the first cohort. In both the original and validation cohorts, the classifier was reported to diagnose cytomegalovirus status with high specificity and sensitivity. In a later analysis, HLA-associated TCR beta chains were found to be more clonally expanded and to have lower generation probabilities than equally common non-associated chains. In a later analysis, the rate of TCR association differed among HLA loci, with DRB1 alleles having the most associated TCRs and HLA-C alleles having the fewest. A later genetic analysis associated a missense DCLRE1C variant with V-gene and J-gene trimming of TCR beta chains, and an independent cohort replicated the association. Immune exposure information for the cohort was limited to CMV serostatus. In the study, about 150 TCR beta chains were listed as associated with cytomegalovirus.

Compared with germline, V lacks 3 bases and J lacks 2 bases; bases without a gene match: 3. The germline V gene specifies SGHRS as CDR1 and YFSETQ as CDR2. There are 15 amino acids in the CDR3, from cysteine to phenylalanine inclusive. The only DNA kept is the CDR3, 45 bases in frame from the first base. The sample taken for sequencing was PBMCs. The source of this sequence is a woman aged 45-59 years in good health and CMV-seropositive. Recombination joined TRBV5-1 with TRBJ2-1, with TRBD2 identical over 9 junction bases. The CDR3 has the sequence CASSSERGAYNEQFF. The bases read TGCGCCAGCAGCTCCGAGCGGGGGGCCTACAATGAGCAGTTCTTC.